This T cell receptor beta chain was sequenced for a study of blood T cells in healthy people across ages. The study, taken as a whole, reports: More naive CD4+ cells and higher diversity marked long-lived donors relative to aged donors. Calculation of diversity from one million T cells yielded estimates considered to be underestimates.

The authors ran a second PCR of roughly 6 to 12 cycles using a sample-barcoded 5' primer and a J-beta primer mix. TCRdb recomputed calls from the 5' RACE reads with MiXCR, one row per CDR3 protein. The repertoire holds roughly 900,000 distinct CDR3 sequences, with about 44% as singletons. With 4 bases removed from V and 12 bases from J, the gap between germline ends came to 24 bases. The germline V gene has CDR1 KGHSY and CDR2 FQNENV. This CDR3 spans 15 amino acids. Each sample provided at least 6 micrograms of extracted total RNA. A remark on this clonotype: Its antigen is not known.

The origin of this receptor is a young man in good health. The sequenced sample consisted of blood. The rearrangement joins TRBV16 to TRBJ1-2; no firm D call. The CDR3 nucleotides are TGTGCCAGCAGCCTAGCTACGGCAGACGCCAGTTTGGACACCTTC. Translated, it gives CASSLATADASLDTF. The whole variable domain, remainder taken from reference TRBV16 and TRBJ1-2, is GEEVAQTPKHLVRGEGQKAKLYCAPIKGHSYVFWYQQVLKNEFKFLISFQNENVFDETGMPKERFSAKCLPNSPCSLEIQATKLEDSAVYFCASSLATADASLDTFGSGTRLTVV.